The present T cell receptor (beta chain) was sequenced within a study of shared clonotypes between healthy human individuals. About this clone itself: Its antigen is unknown.

Deep-level settings were used for running the assay. The method was immunoSEQ multiplex PCR; TCRdb's version includes in-frame clones alone and lacks a portion of them. This sample has millions of clones; approximately 95% occur once, and the top ten carry about 0.13%. Overall study results and limits: The study generally estimated greater richness for naive than memory subsets. Although depth was large, rarefaction showed that sequencing of the sorted subsets was incomplete. Sequencing depth was expected to influence donor clonotype sharing.

The CDR3 length is 11 residues. Trimming took off 5 bases at V and 0 bases at J, with 2 bases between the two ends. Germline CDR1 GTSNPN, CDR2 SVGIG (reference sequence). The sample comprised naive CD4+ T cells sorted from blood. Regarding subset: CD45RA+ positively selected. The origin of this receptor is a young man in good health. The chain couples TRBV30 to TRBJ1-3; D gene uncertain. The CDR3 is CAWDSGNTIYF. The CDR3 bases are TGTGCCTGGGACTCTGGAAACACCATATATTTT.